Below are 2 T cell receptor beta chains sequenced from a single sample in a study of cytomegalovirus exposure and HLA in healthy donors. Primers included in the PCR were 60 Vbeta and 13 Jbeta primers. Assay used: immunoSEQ multiplex PCR; TCRdb lists only in-frame clones, some missing. The sample consists of some 130,000 clones, about 81% of them appearing once. Source material: PBMCs. Receptor source: a woman in her forties in good health and CMV-seropositive.

This chain connects TRBV9 to TRBJ2-1; no definite D call. Germline V gives CDR1 SGDLS, CDR2 YYNGEE. The CDR3 sequence is 13 residues long. Trimming cost V 3 bases and J 7 bases, with 11 bases left between them. The CDR3 sequence: CASSAAVINEQFF. Written as DNA, the CDR3 is TGTGCCAGCAGCGCCGCGGTGATAAATGAGCAGTTCTTC.

The genes are TRBV7-3 and TRBJ2-1; no clear D gene. Germline V gene sequence: CDR1 SGHTA, CDR2 FQGTGA. V shed 5 bases and J shed 7 bases, with 9 bases lying between them. CDR3 size: 12 residues. The CDR3 bases are TGTGCCAGCAGCCCCGCGCCGAATGAGCAGTTCTTC. It codes for CASSPAPNEQFF.